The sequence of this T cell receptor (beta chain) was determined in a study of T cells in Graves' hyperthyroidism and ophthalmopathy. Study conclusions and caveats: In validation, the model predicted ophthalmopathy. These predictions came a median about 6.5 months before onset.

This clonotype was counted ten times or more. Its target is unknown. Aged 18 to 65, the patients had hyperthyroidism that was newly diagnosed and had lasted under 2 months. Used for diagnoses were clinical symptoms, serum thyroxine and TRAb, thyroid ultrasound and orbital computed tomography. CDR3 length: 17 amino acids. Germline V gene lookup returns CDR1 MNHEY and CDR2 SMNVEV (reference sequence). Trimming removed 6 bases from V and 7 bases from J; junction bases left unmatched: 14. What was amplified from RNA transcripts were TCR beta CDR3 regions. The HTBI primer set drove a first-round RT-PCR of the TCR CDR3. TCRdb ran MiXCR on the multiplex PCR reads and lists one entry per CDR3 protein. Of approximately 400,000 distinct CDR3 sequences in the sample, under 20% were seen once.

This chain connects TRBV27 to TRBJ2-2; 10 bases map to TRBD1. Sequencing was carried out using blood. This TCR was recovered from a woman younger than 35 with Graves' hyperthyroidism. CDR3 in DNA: TGTGCCAGCAGCTGGTTCACTTCGACAGGGGGCCACGGGGAGCTGTTTTTT. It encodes CASSWFTSTGGHGELFF.